Below, 16 T cell receptor beta chains from the same sample are listed, as sequenced in a study of T cell responses to AZD1222 COVID-19 vaccine. The table came from immunoSEQ multiplex PCR; TCRdb's copy has only in-frame clones and leaves some out. The table has over 100,000 clones, 70% to 90% seen once. The material sequenced was peripheral blood, taken on day 0 of AZD1222 vaccination. Receptors were obtained from an adult in good health.

This rearrangement joins TRBV29-1 to TRBJ2-1; D is ambiguous. The CDR3 is 15 residues long. CDR1 is SQVTM, CDR2 ANQGSEA, per germline. The germline V and J ends were trimmed by 4 bases and 4 bases, with 17 bases remaining between them. The CDR3 protein is CSVGSSASAYNEQFF. CDR3 sequence (DNA): TGCAGCGTTGGGAGCTCGGCCTCGGCATACAATGAGCAGTTCTTC.

The V gene is TRBV5-1, the J gene TRBJ1-1; the D gene is possibly TRBD1 (5 bases). Germline V lookup: CDR1 SGHRS, CDR2 YFSETQ. The V end lost 9 bases, the J end lost 3 bases, and 15 bases lay between the germline ends. The CDR3 is 13 amino acids. This CDR3 reads CANDRLGDTEAFF. The CDR3 nucleotides are TGCGCCAACGATCGACTAGGGGACACTGAAGCTTTCTTT.

V is TRBV7-9 and J is TRBJ2-7; tentative D call: TRBD2 (7 bases). Trimming stripped 5 bases from V and 2 bases from J, with 19 bases between. Germline CDR1 and CDR2: SEHNR and FQNEAQ (reference sequence). The CDR3 length is 16 residues. DNA for the CDR3: TGTGCCAGCAGCCAAGGGGGGCTAGCGGAACCCTACGAGCAGTACTTC. It translates to CASSQGGLAEPYEQYF.

The chain carries TRBV28 and TRBJ1-5, with D unclear. The V and J ends lost 6 bases and 0 bases respectively, with 12 bases between them. In germline, CDR1 is MDHEN, CDR2 SYDVKM. The CDR3 has 15 residues. The chain's CDR3 is CASSSVRHSNQPQHF. For the CDR3, the DNA is TGTGCCAGCAGCTCAGTGAGACATAGCAATCAGCCCCAGCATTTT.

The V gene is TRBV18, the J gene TRBJ1-2; D perhaps matches TRBD1 (6 bases). This CDR3 contains 15 residues. Per the germline V gene, CDR1 is KGHSH and CDR2 is LQKENI. Trimming took 5 bases from V and 1 from J, leaving 14 bases between them. The CDR3 DNA sequence: TGTGCCAGCTCAAAGGGACAACTCCTTAACTATGGCTACACCTTC. This encodes CASSKGQLLNYGYTF.

This rearrangement joins TRBV7-9 to TRBJ1-2, with D tentatively TRBD1 (5 bases). The CDR3 is made up of 13 amino acids. The germline CDR1 and CDR2 sequences are SEHNR and FQNEAQ (reference sequence). V was shortened by 10 bases and J by 1 base, with 13 bases between the two germline ends. The CDR3 DNA sequence: TGTGCCACCACCCCGGACAATAACTATGGCTACACCTTC. Encoded protein: CATTPDNNYGYTF.

V usage is TRBV19 and J usage is TRBJ1-4; TRBD1 matches 7 bases. CDR3 length: 17 residues. Germline-derived CDR1 and CDR2 are LNHDA and SQIVND (reference sequence). With 4 bases clipped from V and 4 bases from J, the junction kept 12 bases outside the gene matches. The CDR3 nucleotides are TGTGCCAGTAGTAAGCCGCTTGGGACAGCCCTTAATGAAAAACTGTTTTTT. Its protein product is CASSKPLGTALNEKLFF.

V and J are TRBV6-5 and TRBJ1-5, with D hard to call. This CDR3 region has 15 residues. Germline lookup yields CDR1 MNHEY and CDR2 SVGAGI. V lost 5 bases and J lost 8, with 19 bases in between. In DNA, the CDR3 is TGTGCCAGCAGTCTGACATTGGGGAGACCGGAGCCCCAGCATTTT. As protein: CASSLTLGRPEPQHF.

This chain links TRBV27 with TRBJ1-2; TRBD1 is a possible D gene (5 bases). V shed 3 bases and J shed 3 bases, with 20 bases lying between them. The CDR3 has 17 residues. Germline loops: CDR1 MNHEY, CDR2 SMNVEV (reference sequence). CDR3 bases: TGTGCCAGCAGTTTGACGGGGCAGGGCCTACCCCACTATGGCTACACCTTC. Protein: CASSLTGQGLPHYGYTF.

This chain connects TRBV30 to TRBJ1-1; 9 nucleotides agree with TRBD1. Trimming cost V 3 bases and J 1 base; bases outside gene matches: 6. Germline-derived CDR1 and CDR2 are GTSNPN and SVGIG (reference sequence). The CDR3 totals 15 residues. The CDR3 sequence is CAWRGTGGANTEAFF. In nucleotides, the CDR3 is TGTGCCTGGAGGGGAACAGGGGGCGCGAACACTGAAGCTTTCTTT.

The chain recombines TRBV20-1 with TRBJ2-1; D is uncertain. The germline V and J ends were trimmed by 6 bases and 7 bases, with 7 bases remaining between them. Germline assignment: CDR1 DFQATT and CDR2 SNEGSKA (reference sequence). The CDR3 consists of 10 residues. The DNA of the CDR3 is TGCAGTGCCCTAGGGAATGAGCAGTTCTTC. Encoded protein: CSALGNEQFF.

The chain has TRBV7-6 and TRBJ1-2, with 9 bases aligning to TRBD1. Germline loops: CDR1 SGHVS, CDR2 FNYEAQ. V dropped 5 bases and J dropped 2; count of bases not matched to a gene: 6. The CDR3 totals 15 residues. The DNA for the CDR3 is TGTGCCAGCAGCCTCGGACAGGGGCTAAACTATGGCTACACCTTC. Protein sequence: CASSLGQGLNYGYTF.

This clone appeared once. The V and J genes are TRBV14 and TRBJ2-7; D is uncertain. CDR3 length equals 13 residues. The germline V gene encodes CDR1 SGHDN and CDR2 FVKESK. Trimming pared 4 bases from V and 7 bases from J, leaving 14 bases between. The CDR3 loop is CASSPRWGGEQYF. The CDR3 DNA reads TGTGCCAGCAGCCCACGTTGGGGTGGGGAGCAGTACTTC.

The V call is TRBV9, the J call TRBJ2-1; 14 nucleotides align to TRBD2. This CDR3 spans 20 amino acids. Per germline, CDR1 SGDLS and CDR2 YYNGEE. The V and J ends lost 3 bases and 2 bases, in that order; junction bases with no gene match: 13. In DNA, the CDR3 is TGTGCCAGCAGCGCTGACTGGACTAGCGGGGGGTATGGGACCTACAATGAGCAGTTCTTC. Translation: CASSADWTSGGYGTYNEQFF.

The chain recombines TRBV28 with TRBJ2-1; D is unresolved. Trimming shortened V by 6 bases and J by 5 bases, and 17 bases separated the two germline ends. The CDR3 extends over 15 amino acids. Germline CDR1 reads MDHEN; CDR2 reads SYDVKM. The DNA for the CDR3 is TGTGCCAGCAGCCTGTGGGTCAGGCCCGACAATGAGCAGTTCTTC. This codes for CASSLWVRPDNEQFF.

This clone was counted only a few times. V and J are TRBV15 and TRBJ1-5; 7 nucleotides align to TRBD1. J was trimmed by 3 bases and V by 3 bases; bases with no gene match: 5. The CDR3 extends over 15 amino acids. Germline V gene data show CDR1 as LNHNV and CDR2 as YYDKDF (reference sequence). The CDR3 is CATSSRQGHNQPQHF. In DNA form, the CDR3 reads TGTGCCACCAGCAGCCGACAGGGCCACAATCAGCCCCAGCATTTT.